This passage covers 11 T cell receptor beta chains from one sample sequenced in a study of cytomegalovirus exposure and HLA in healthy donors. In the PCR, 60 Vbeta and 13 Jbeta primers were used. The table came from immunoSEQ multiplex PCR; TCRdb's copy has only in-frame clones and leaves some out. The sample includes around 200,000 clones, around 86% of them seen just once. The sample taken for sequencing was PBMCs. These receptors came from a woman in her forties or fifties in good health and CMV-seropositive.

The V gene is TRBV6-1, the J gene TRBJ2-3, with 9 bases fitting TRBD1. V shed 8 bases and J 5 bases; nucleotides not matched to a gene: 8. This CDR3 region has 14 residues. CDR1 is MNHNS and CDR2 is SASEGT in the germline V gene. The CDR3 is CASAEQGAGDTQYF. CDR3 DNA: TGTGCCAGCGCTGAACAGGGGGCTGGAGATACGCAGTATTTT.

V is TRBV28 and J is TRBJ2-3, with D unclear. V gave up 6 bases and J gave up 0 bases, with 10 bases separating them. This CDR3 has 14 residues. Germline loops: CDR1 MDHEN, CDR2 SYDVKM. CDR3 sequence (DNA): TGTGCCAGCAGCAATTGGCCTAGCACAGATACGCAGTATTTT. Protein product: CASSNWPSTDTQYF.

The genes are TRBV30 and TRBJ1-1, with D uncertain. The CDR3 is 12 residues long. Germline CDR1 GTSNPN, CDR2 SVGIG (reference sequence). Trimming pared 2 bases from V and 5 bases from J, leaving 9 bases between. The CDR3 DNA sequence: TGTGCCTGGAGTCCGGTTAGAACTGAAGCTTTCTTT. It encodes CAWSPVRTEAFF.

This sequence joins TRBV9 and TRBJ2-1; 9 bases fit TRBD2. The CDR3 is 14 amino acids. V shed 4 bases and J 8 bases; nucleotides not matched to a gene: 7. Germline-derived CDR1 and CDR2 are SGDLS and YYNGEE. The CDR3 coding sequence is TGTGCCAGCAGCCCCCGACTAGCGGTGGATGAGCAGTTCTTC. This gives the protein CASSPRLAVDEQFF.

The chain recombines TRBV7-6 with TRBJ2-1; D is perhaps TRBD2 (7 bases). Germline CDR1 reads SGHVS; CDR2 reads FNYEAQ. V was clipped by 5 bases and J by 7 bases, with 15 bases between them. The CDR3 has 14 residues. CDR3 sequence: CASSPGGQSNEQFF. DNA of the CDR3: TGTGCCAGCAGCCCGGGGGGCCAGTCTAATGAGCAGTTCTTC.

The chain carries TRBV5-1 and TRBJ2-3; no reliable D call. Germline V gene data show CDR1 as SGHRS and CDR2 as YFSETQ. The V end lost 0 bases, the J end lost 0 bases, and 2 bases lay between the germline ends. This CDR3 has 13 residues. The CDR3, as DNA: TGCGCCAGCAGCTTGGCGAGCACAGATACGCAGTATTTT. It translates to CASSLASTDTQYF.

The chain is built from TRBV6-6 and TRBJ2-7; D is perhaps TRBD1 (6 bases). Germline V CDR1 and CDR2: MNHNY, SVGAGI (reference sequence). The CDR3 runs 15 residues. The germline V and J ends were trimmed by 4 bases and 5 bases, with 18 bases remaining between them. The chain's CDR3 is CASSFPDRIQNEQYF. DNA for the CDR3: TGTGCCAGCAGTTTTCCCGACAGGATCCAAAACGAGCAGTACTTC.

The chain uses TRBV5-1 and TRBJ1-1; weak D call: TRBD1 (5 bases). CDR1 and CDR2 from the germline V gene are SGHRS and YFSETQ. CDR3 length: 15 residues. Trimming took off 0 bases at V and 3 bases at J, with 12 bases between the two ends. The chain's CDR3 is CASSLEAGRDTEAFF. In nucleotides, the CDR3 is TGCGCCAGCAGCTTGGAGGCAGGGAGGGACACTGAAGCTTTCTTT.

V is TRBV6-1 and J is TRBJ1-2; 8 nucleotides match TRBD1. Unmatched junction bases numbered 11, after V lost 3 bases and J lost 5 bases. The CDR3 runs 16 residues. Germline CDR1 is MNHNS and CDR2 is SASEGT. For the CDR3, the DNA is TGTGCCAGCAGTGATCCGACAGGGGCCGCTGGATATGGCTACACCTTC. Protein: CASSDPTGAAGYGYTF.

This chain joins TRBV11-2 and TRBJ2-6; the D is unclear. V was trimmed by 7 bases and J by 0 bases, leaving 7 bases between them. The CDR3 is made up of 14 amino acids. Germline lookup yields CDR1 SGHAT and CDR2 FQNNGV. The chain's CDR3 is CASILGSGANVLTF. The CDR3 DNA follows: TGTGCCAGCATCCTAGGCTCTGGGGCCAACGTCCTGACTTTC.

The chain carries TRBV5-1 and TRBJ1-1, with D uncertain. This CDR3 is built from 13 residues. The ends were cut back, 4 bases at V and 6 bases at J, with 13 bases in the middle. The V gene's germline CDR1 is SGHRS and CDR2 YFSETQ. CDR3 DNA: TGCGCCAGCAGCAGTCAGGCCCCGGCTGAAGCTTTCTTT. Protein product: CASSSQAPAEAFF.